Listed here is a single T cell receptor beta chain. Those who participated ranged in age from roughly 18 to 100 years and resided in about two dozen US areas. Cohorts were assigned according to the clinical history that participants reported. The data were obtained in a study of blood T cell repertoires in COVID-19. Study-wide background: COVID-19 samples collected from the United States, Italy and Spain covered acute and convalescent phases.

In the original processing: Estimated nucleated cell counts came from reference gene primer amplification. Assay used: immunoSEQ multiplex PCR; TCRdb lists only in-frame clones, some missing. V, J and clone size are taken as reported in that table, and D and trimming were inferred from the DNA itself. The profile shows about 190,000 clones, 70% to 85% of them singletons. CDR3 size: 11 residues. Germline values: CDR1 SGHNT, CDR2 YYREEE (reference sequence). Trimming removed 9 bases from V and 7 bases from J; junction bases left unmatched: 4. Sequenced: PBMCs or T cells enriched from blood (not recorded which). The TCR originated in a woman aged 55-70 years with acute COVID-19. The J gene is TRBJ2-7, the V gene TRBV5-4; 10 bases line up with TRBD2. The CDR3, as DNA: TGTGCCACAGGGACTAGCGCAGAGCAGTACTTC. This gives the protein CATGTSAEQYF.